The 18 T cell receptor beta chains below were found in one sample sequenced in a study of T cell responses to AZD1222 COVID-19 vaccine. Here immunoSEQ multiplex PCR was the method, and the copy in TCRdb shows in-frame clones only, minus some. The sample has about 94,000 clones; about 88% are singletons. The source was peripheral blood, collected on day 0 of AZD1222 vaccination. These receptors all come from an adult in good health.

This chain joins TRBV19 and TRBJ2-7; TRBD1 might be the D (6 bases). Germline-derived CDR1 and CDR2 are LNHDA and SQIVND (reference sequence). V lost 3 bases and J lost 4, with 19 bases in between. The CDR3 runs 16 residues. The CDR3 loop reads CASSMPGQSSRYEQYF. The CDR3 nucleotides are TGTGCCAGTAGTATGCCTGGACAGTCTTCTAGATACGAGCAGTACTTC.

The sample holds one count of this clone. This chain uses TRBV28 with TRBJ2-2; D call uncertain. The CDR3 is 14 residues long. V dropped 5 bases and J dropped 4 bases, with 11 bases sitting between them. CDR1 and CDR2 (germline): MDHEN, SYDVKM. CDR3: CASSLPIGTGELFF. In DNA, the CDR3 is TGTGCCAGCAGTCTTCCAATCGGCACCGGGGAGCTGTTTTTT.

This clone appeared a single time. V gene TRBV6-5 combines with J gene TRBJ1-1, with 7 positions matching TRBD1. J lost 8 bases, V lost 8 bases, and 5 bases had no gene match. Looked up from germline, CDR1 is MNHEY and CDR2 is SVGAGI. This CDR3 region has 11 residues. The CDR3 spells CASEQGLEAFF. In DNA form, the CDR3 reads TGTGCCAGCGAACAGGGGTTGGAAGCTTTCTTT.

This chain connects TRBV14 to TRBJ1-2; D unclear. Deletions cut 1 base from V and 7 bases from J, with 25 bases between. CDR1 and CDR2 (germline): SGHDN, FVKESK. This CDR3 region has 18 residues. The CDR3 is CASSQVGEDPRRSFGYTF. The CDR3, as DNA: TGTGCCAGCAGCCAAGTCGGGGAGGACCCTCGGAGGAGTTTTGGCTACACCTTC.

The chain carries TRBV6-2 or TRBV6-3 and TRBJ2-3; 8 nucleotides line up with TRBD1. CDR1 is MNHEY, CDR2 SVGEGT, per germline. With 5 bases clipped from V and 0 bases from J, the junction kept 7 bases outside the gene matches. The CDR3 length is 16 residues. CDR3 nucleotide sequence: TGTGCCAGCAGTGATACAGGGGGGACTAGCACAGATACGCAGTATTTT. Translating gives CASSDTGGTSTDTQYF.

V is TRBV19 and J is TRBJ2-1; 9 bases align to TRBD1. Trimming at V came to 10 bases and at J to 9 bases, leaving 16 bases not matched to a gene. Germline CDR1 is LNHDA and CDR2 is SQIVND (reference sequence). CDR3 length: 15 amino acids. Written as DNA, the CDR3 is TGTGCCACCAAAGGAACGGGACAGGGACAAAGTGAGCAGTTCTTC. This translates into CATKGTGQGQSEQFF.

V gene TRBV7-9 combines with J gene TRBJ1-6; the D is unclear. CDR3 length equals 14 residues. Trimming took 6 bases from V and 7 from J, leaving 13 bases between them. CDR1 is SEHNR and CDR2 is FQNEAQ in the germline V gene (reference sequence). The CDR3 loop is CASSRDIQNSPLHF. CDR3 sequence (DNA): TGTGCCAGCAGTCGCGACATACAAAATTCACCCCTCCACTTT.

V and J are TRBV12-3 or TRBV12-4 and TRBJ1-1; TRBD1 is a possible D gene (5 bases). This CDR3 region has 11 residues. V lost 3 bases and J 8 bases, leaving 7 bases between the germline ends. The CDR3, as DNA: TGTGCCAGCAGTTTGGGGCAGGAAGCTTTCTTT. Residues: CASSLGQEAFF.

The rearrangement uses TRBV9 and TRBJ1-2; no clear D gene. V was cut by 4 bases and J by 7 bases, with 20 bases left in between. CDR1 is SGDLS, CDR2 YYNGEE, per germline. The CDR3 is 15 amino acids. In DNA form, the CDR3 reads TGTGCCAGCAGCTCCCCGTCTGAGGGAAGGTCTGGCTACACCTTC. Translation: CASSSPSEGRSGYTF.

This clone came up once. The V call is TRBV9, the J call TRBJ2-7, with 11 bases aligning to TRBD1. V shed 0 bases, J shed 7 bases, and the junction held 6 bases outside the gene matches. The germline gives CDR1 SGDLS, CDR2 YYNGEE. The CDR3 spans 15 residues. The CDR3 sequence is CASSVGGQGAGEQYF. Here the CDR3 DNA reads TGTGCCAGCAGCGTAGGTGGACAGGGGGCGGGAGAGCAGTACTTC.

The rearrangement uses TRBV18 and TRBJ2-7; tentative D call: TRBD2 (7 bases). This CDR3 spans 16 amino acids. V shed 0 bases and J shed 3 bases, with 15 bases lying between them. Germline CDR1 reads KGHSH; CDR2 reads LQKENI. CDR3 nucleotide sequence: TGTGCCAGCTCACCACCAGTGGCGGGGGCCCTCTACGAGCAGTACTTC. Translating it yields CASSPPVAGALYEQYF.

The chain has TRBV29-1 and TRBJ1-1; D is possibly TRBD1 (6 bases). Deletions cut 4 bases from V and 9 bases from J, with 15 bases between. The CDR3 has 12 residues. Germline values: CDR1 SQVTM, CDR2 ANQGSEA. The CDR3, as DNA: TGCAGCGTTGTTTATGGGGGGCGGAAAGCTTTCTTT. Protein: CSVVYGGRKAFF.

V and J are TRBV7-2 and TRBJ2-6; 9 nucleotides line up with TRBD1. The CDR3 contains 19 residues. V shed 1 base and J 2 bases; nucleotides not matched to a gene: 9. Germline CDR1 reads SGHTA; CDR2 reads FQGNSA. CDR3 amino acids: CASSLGVDRGAAGANVLTF. DNA of the CDR3: TGTGCCAGCAGCTTAGGGGTGGACAGGGGAGCAGCTGGGGCCAACGTCCTGACTTTC. The full variable domain, its missing parts supplied by reference TRBV7-2 and TRBJ2-6, is GAGVSQSPSNKVTEKGKDVELRCDPISGHTALYWYRQSLGQGLEFLIYFQGNSAPDKSGLPSDRFSAERTGGSVSTLTIQRTQQEDSAVYLCASSLGVDRGAAGANVLTFGAGSRLTVL.

The table lists this clone with a count of one. The rearrangement joins TRBV7-2 to TRBJ2-4, with D possibly being TRBD1 (7 bases). V dropped 1 base and J dropped 6 bases, with 10 bases sitting between them. CDR1 SGHTA and CDR2 FQGNSA come from the germline V gene. The CDR3 length is 14 residues. The CDR3 sequence is CASSLVQGGNIQYF. CDR3 sequence (DNA): TGTGCCAGCAGCTTAGTCCAGGGGGGAAACATTCAGTACTTC.

The V call is TRBV18, the J call TRBJ2-7; 8 positions match TRBD2. The V gene's germline CDR1 is KGHSH and CDR2 LQKENI. This CDR3 comprises 14 residues. The junction had 6 bases not matched to a gene; V was cut back by 2 bases and J by 6 bases. The CDR3 reads CASSPEVAGGEQYF. CDR3 DNA sequence: TGTGCCAGCTCACCAGAAGTCGCGGGGGGCGAGCAGTACTTC.

The chain uses TRBV11-1 and TRBJ2-7; D is unresolved. CDR1 and CDR2 (germline): SGHAT, FQDESV (reference sequence). The CDR3 length is 11 residues. V was cut by 5 bases and J by 4 bases, with 6 bases left in between. The CDR3 reads CASSDRYEQYF. The CDR3 DNA sequence: TGTGCCAGCAGCGACCGGTACGAGCAGTACTTC.

V usage is TRBV6-5 and J usage is TRBJ1-3, with D unclear. Trimming removed 4 bases at V and 0 bases at J, with 7 bases between. This CDR3 region has 14 residues. Looked up from germline, CDR1 is MNHEY and CDR2 is SVGAGI. The chain's CDR3 is CASSLDHSGNTIYF. The CDR3 DNA reads TGTGCCAGCAGTTTGGACCACTCTGGAAACACCATATATTTT.

The rearrangement uses TRBV7-8 and TRBJ2-4; TRBD2 matches at 7 bases. CDR3 length equals 20 residues. Germline V lookup: CDR1 SGHVS, CDR2 FQNEAQ. With 3 bases clipped from V and 0 bases from J, the junction kept 17 bases outside the gene matches. The CDR3 coding sequence is TGTGCCAGCAGCTTGGGTTCGGTGAGCGGGGTCGTTGAAGCCAAAAACATTCAGTACTTC. Translating gives CASSLGSVSGVVEAKNIQYF.